The clone carrying this T cell receptor beta chain appeared many times. This sample was included in a study of T cells in Graves' hyperthyroidism and ophthalmopathy. Study in general: At initial diagnosis, before any treatment had begun, peripheral blood was obtained.

Researchers took RNA transcripts and amplified the TCR beta CDR3 regions from them. HTBI primers were used for first-round RT-PCR of the TCR CDR3. Via MiXCR, TCRdb re-called the multiplex PCR reads, giving one row per CDR3 protein. Altogether 480,000 or so distinct CDR3 sequences are present, roughly 14% being singletons, with the ten largest covering less than 20%. Graves' hyperthyroidism qualified as stable when ophthalmopathy did not progress within 18 months. Uncontrolled infection, other autoimmune disease, pregnancy or lactation disqualified patients from enrolment. This sequence originates from a woman under 30 with Graves' hyperthyroidism. The sample consisted of blood.

CDR3 sequence (DNA): TGTGCCAGCAGGATAGACAGTTTCGAGCAGTACTTC. It is translated as CASRIDSFEQYF. The chain couples TRBV12-3 or TRBV12-4 to TRBJ2-7; TRBD1 is a possible D gene (5 bases). The CDR3 loop spans 12 amino acids. V was clipped by 6 bases and J by 6 bases, with 12 bases between them.